This TCR beta chain was identified during a study of CD8 T cells in Susac syndrome. RNA in amounts of roughly 0.5 to 1 ug was reverse transcribed with random hexamers. Multiplex immunoSEQ PCR targeted 54 Vbeta and 13 Jbeta TCR beta segments. MiXCR, applied by TCRdb to the immunoSEQ multiplex PCR reads, yields one record per CDR3 protein. Of some 150,000 distinct CDR3 sequences in the sample, approximately 95% are singletons; the top ten hold approximately 0.25%. Healthy donors, matched for age and sex, constituted the control group. The CDR3 runs 10 residues. V lost 3 bases and J lost 14, with 8 bases in between.

The J gene is TRBJ2-1, the V gene TRBV12-3 or TRBV12-4; D is uncertain. The clonotype comes from a human donor in good health. The sample was CD8+ T cells from PBMCs. Written as DNA, the CDR3 is TGTGCCAGCAGTTTGTCAGAAGAGTTCTTC. Its protein is CASSLSEEFF.